This TCR beta chain was found in a study of tumor and adjacent non-tumor tissue in lung cancer. Findings and caveats of the study: Tumor repertoires had a smaller top 100 clone share than normal lung.

No cell sorting was done before RNA was extracted from the tissue. TCRbeta libraries were built with three rounds of nested PCR, modified from ARM-PCR. In TCRdb, the multiplex PCR reads were re-called with MiXCR into one record per CDR3 protein. Found here are 130,000 or so distinct CDR3 sequences, around three fifths of them singletons; the top ten hold around 13%. Remarks on this clonotype: What it binds is unknown.

The CDR3 is made up of 14 amino acids. Trimming left V 7 bases short and J 7 bases short, with 22 bases between. Germline V lookup: CDR1 DFQATT, CDR2 SNEGSKA (reference sequence). This TCR was sampled from a man aged 25 to 40 with non-small cell lung cancer. Specimen: lung tumor tissue. This chain uses TRBV20-1 with TRBJ1-2; D is unclear. CDR3 DNA: TGCAGTGGCGATAGTCAGAAAACGGGCTGTGGCTACACCTTC. It translates to CSGDSQKTGCGYTF.